This T cell receptor beta chain came from a study of OX40 agonist ivuxolimab in advanced cancers. Overall study findings and caveats: Some of the lowest clonal expansion was seen in partial responders at 0.1-3.0 mg/kg.

About this clone: Its antigen is unknown.

Profiled with immunoSEQ multiplex PCR; TCRdb holds only in-frame clones, not every one. The profile shows about 79,000 clones, roughly 80% of them singletons. This sequence originates from an adult with an advanced solid tumor such as melanoma, head and neck, liver or kidney cancer. Sequenced here: CD4+ or CD8+ T cells sorted from blood, sampled in a trial of the OX40 agonist ivuxolimab.

The CDR3 coding sequence is TGTGCCAGCAGCGCAACCAGGGGCGACTATGGCTACACCTTC. Protein: CASSATRGDYGYTF. The rearrangement joins TRBV9 to TRBJ1-2; D perhaps matches TRBD1 (6 bases). CDR1 is SGDLS and CDR2 is YYNGEE in the germline V gene. V lost 3 bases, J lost 3 bases, and 12 bases lay in between. The length of the CDR3 is 14 residues.